The 2 T cell receptor beta chains listed next were all sequenced from one sample in a study of early T cells in non-severe SARS-CoV-2 infection. TCRdb fed the 5' RACE reads into MiXCR, producing one record per CDR3 protein. The table includes approximately 41,000 distinct CDR3 sequences, about 5% detected once. Material for sequencing was whole blood. The receptors here all came from an adult who was a healthcare worker with PCR-confirmed SARS-CoV-2 infection or an uninfected control (not recorded which).

This clonotype was picked up many times. V and J are TRBV7-2 and TRBJ2-6; D unresolved. The CDR3 runs to 14 residues. CDR1 and CDR2 (germline): SGHTA, FQGNSA. V was shortened by 3 bases and J by 2 bases, with 5 bases between the two germline ends. CDR3 bases: TGTGCCAGCAGCTTGATAACTGGGGCCAACGTCCTGACTTTC. It specifies CASSLITGANVLTF.

In this sample, this clonotype turned up a few times. The chain couples TRBV10-3 to TRBJ2-5; D unclear. V was pared by 0 bases and J by 5 bases, with 7 bases between. The germline V gene has CDR1 ENHRY and CDR2 SYGVKD. The CDR3 runs 13 residues. For the CDR3, the DNA is TGTGCCATCAGTGAGTCAAGAAGCGAGACCCAGTACTTC. Protein sequence: CAISESRSETQYF.